These T cell receptor beta chains were read from a single sample in a study of blood T cell repertoires in COVID-19. Clones were sequenced by immunoSEQ multiplex PCR, and TCRdb holds only the in-frame ones, with some missing. The table includes some 270,000 clones, approximately 85% detected once. The sequencing input was PBMCs or T cells enriched from blood (not recorded which). The receptor source for this set is a woman aged 50 to 60 with acute COVID-19. Both conserved end residues are trimmed from each CDR3.

J gene,V gene,CDR3 protein
TRBJ2-1,TRBV5-1,ASRLQGVNEQF
TRBJ1-3,TRBV13,ASSLVRLGSGNTIY
TRBJ1-2,TRBV7-2,ASSLYQGDGYT
TRBJ2-2,TRBV4-3,ASSQVGLAGAGELF
TRBJ1-5,TRBV5-6,ASSLAGLSNQPQH
TRBJ1-1,TRBV9,ASSVIGQGDRTEAF
TRBJ1-5,TRBV7-8,ASSGEGGIRSNQPQH
TRBJ2-7,TRBV9,ASSVGLAGGMSGQY
TRBJ2-1,TRBV18,ASSPSRGMSFNEQF
TRBJ1-6,TRBV6-5,ASSYTVPYNSPLH
TRBJ1-1,TRBV6-5,ASRPVTEAF
TRBJ1-1,TRBV18,ASSQGQAPTEAF
TRBJ2-7,TRBV6-2/TRBV6-3,ASSYSSTSGDYEQY
TRBJ2-2,TRBV2,ASSNSGANTGELF
TRBJ2-1,TRBV6-6,ASTSRQNNEQF
TRBJ1-5,TRBV27,ASSLTGQGYNQPQH
TRBJ1-2,TRBV4-3,ASSRGTGGGNYGYT
TRBJ2-1,TRBV6-5,ASSYLGGSYNEQF
TRBJ1-1,TRBV7-2,ASSRDRGPSTEAF
TRBJ2-3,TRBV18,ASHGDPSTDTQY
TRBJ2-1,TRBV9,ASSPSGGRSYNEQF
TRBJ1-5,TRBV30,AWSEKWQGSNQPQH
TRBJ1-6,TRBV6-6,ASSPLTGTGSYNSPLH
TRBJ2-7,TRBV7-2,ASSLAPGAVHEQY
TRBJ1-3,TRBV5-4,ASSPGRTASGNTIY
TRBJ1-6,TRBV11-2,ASSSSTTSVFSSPLH
TRBJ1-2,TRBV12-3/TRBV12-4,ASSQGQNYGYT
TRBJ1-2,TRBV3-1/TRBV3-2,ASSQDWQGGNYGYT
TRBJ1-6,TRBV2,ASRGPHSSPLH
TRBJ1-1,TRBV29-1,SVVLTEAF
TRBJ1-1,TRBV5-1,ASSPRPAGQNTEAF
TRBJ1-6,TRBV7-2,ASSPRDRYSPLH
TRBJ1-2,TRBV30,AWSVPFRGANYGYT
TRBJ1-6,TRBV27,ASRTGANSPLH
TRBJ2-5,TRBV5-4,ASSLVTEGQETQY
TRBJ1-1,TRBV7-9,ASSSDRGTEAF
TRBJ2-3,TRBV10-2,ASSTGLARDTQY
TRBJ1-2,TRBV29-1,SVGQGVHGYT
TRBJ1-5,TRBV7-9,ASSTGTGDSNQPQH
TRBJ1-2,TRBV30,AWRADGYT
TRBJ2-2,TRBV27,ASSPSTMIDSSPGELF
TRBJ1-2,TRBV5-1,ASSLIGTGGADYGYT
TRBJ2-5,TRBV7-9,ASSSQTRQETQY
TRBJ1-5,TRBV4-1,ASSQGGVNQPQH
TRBJ1-1,TRBV5-4,ASSPYLGRGTEAF
TRBJ1-2,TRBV7-9,ASRPEGANYGYT
TRBJ1-4,TRBV18,ASSEGQGEKLF
TRBJ1-1,TRBV5-4,ASSLQGAQGEAF
TRBJ2-4,TRBV14,ASSQVGSAKNIQY
TRBJ1-1,TRBV6-5,ASRGTGRNTEAF
TRBJ1-1,TRBV20-1,SAGQPTEAF
TRBJ2-1,TRBV20-1,SARSDEQF